These T cell receptor beta chains were read from a single sample in a study of T cell repertoires in cytomegalovirus infection. Via MiXCR, TCRdb re-called the reads, giving one row per CDR3 protein. The table has about 300,000 distinct CDR3 sequences, around 9.6% seen once. Sequenced input: PBMCs. The receptors derive from a human donor in good health (CMV status not recorded). Some clones in this sample may be carry-over from other donors' samples. CDR3s include the opening cysteine and the closing phenylalanine or tryptophan. Fields, in order: D gene, clone size, V gene, J gene, CDR3 protein, CDR3 DNA. D genes are given only for firm matches. Clone sizes are given selectively: once, few, many, or a class where the clone is expanded.

TRBD1	many	TRBV6-1	TRBJ2-7	CASKLGQGYEQYF	TGTGCCAGCAAACTGGGACAGGGTTACGAGCAGTACTTC
.	few	TRBV24-1	TRBJ2-2	CATSDSGTTNTGELFF	TGTGCCACCAGTGACTCCGGGACAACGAACACCGGGGAGCTGTTTTTT
.	.	TRBV29-1	TRBJ1-2	CSGDTGPYGYTF	TGCAGCGGGGACACAGGGCCCTATGGCTACACCTTC
.	many	TRBV7-9	TRBJ2-5	CASSLPSGRGETQYF	TGTGCCAGCAGCTTACCGTCGGGGCGGGGAGAGACCCAGTACTTC
.	many	TRBV20-1	TRBJ2-2	CSAGETSGGELFF	TGCAGTGCTGGAGAAACATCCGGCGGGGAGCTGTTTTTT
.	many	TRBV7-9	TRBJ2-1	CASSFPDRPIYSEQFF	TGTGCCAGCAGCTTTCCCGACAGGCCAATCTACAGTGAGCAGTTCTTC
.	many	TRBV7-9	TRBJ2-1	CASSLVGASSYNEQFF	TGTGCCAGCAGCTTAGTTGGCGCGAGCTCCTACAATGAGCAGTTCTTC
.	.	TRBV28	TRBJ1-5	CASRGAQSQSGPQHF	TGTGCCAGCAGGGGGGCGCAGAGTCAATCAGGGCCCCAGCATTTT
TRBD1	few	TRBV18	TRBJ1-1	CASSDGTGSTEAFF	TGTGCCAGTTCGGATGGGACAGGGAGCACTGAAGCTTTCTTT
.	many	TRBV20-1	TRBJ2-1	CSARDPRSYNEQFF	TGCAGTGCTAGAGACCCGCGCTCCTACAATGAGCAGTTCTTC
TRBD1	few	TRBV20-1	TRBJ1-5	CSARHGQVGKQPQHF	TGCAGTGCTAGACATGGACAGGTCGGGAAGCAGCCCCAGCATTTT
TRBD1	.	TRBV28	TRBJ2-6	CASSLPRTGIRSGANVLTF	TGTGCCAGCAGTTTACCCAGGACAGGGATACGCTCTGGGGCCAACGTCCTGACTTTC
.	many	TRBV7-2	TRBJ2-5	CASSPGPRGETQYF	TGTGCCAGCAGCCCCGGACCCCGGGGGGAGACCCAGTACTTC
.	many	TRBV19	TRBJ1-5	CASSLGYSNQPQHF	TGTGCCAGCAGCTTAGGCTATAGCAATCAGCCCCAGCATTTT
.	many	TRBV5-5	TRBJ2-1	CASRVQGNEQFF	TGTGCCAGCAGGGTACAGGGAAATGAGCAGTTCTTC
.	once	TRBV29-1	TRBJ1-4	CSAQSSEEKLIF	TGCAGCGCCCAAAGCAGCGAGGAAAAACTGATTTTT
TRBD1	.	TRBV14	TRBJ2-5	CASSRLGTEYQETQYF	TGTGCCAGCAGCCGTCTCGGGACAGAATACCAAGAGACCCAGTACTTC
.	many	TRBV28	TRBJ1-1	CASRSATGNTEAFF	TGTGCCAGCAGATCAGCTACAGGAAACACTGAAGCTTTCTTT
TRBD1	few	TRBV29-1	TRBJ2-1	CSVDDRGHTPFDEQFF	TGCAGCGTCGATGACAGGGGGCACACCCCCTTCGATGAGCAGTTCTTC
.	many	TRBV5-6	TRBJ2-1	CASSLRQVQFF	TGTGCCAGCAGCTTGCGGCAGGTGCAGTTCTTC
TRBD1	many	TRBV4-2	TRBJ1-2	CASSLRTGGNYGYTF	TGTGCCAGCAGCCTGCGGACAGGGGGAAATTATGGCTACACCTTC
.	many	TRBV7-9	TRBJ1-5	CASSFDESGPRGSSRQPQHF	TGTGCCAGCAGCTTCGATGAATCGGGACCGAGGGGCTCTAGTCGTCAGCCCCAGCATTTT
TRBD1	many	TRBV7-2	TRBJ1-2	CASSSPAGRGKGYTF	TGTGCCAGCAGCTCCCCAGCGGGCAGGGGGAAAGGCTACACCTTC
.	many	TRBV18	TRBJ2-5	CASSPVLRETQYF	TGTGCCAGCTCCCCGGTTCTCCGAGAGACCCAGTACTTC
.	.	TRBV5-5	TRBJ1-1	CASSQQRLDGRGTEAFF	TGTGCCAGCAGCCAACAGCGCTTAGACGGTCGAGGCACTGAAGCTTTCTTT
.	.	TRBV7-9	TRBJ1-5	CASSEVGNQPQHF	TGTGCCAGCAGCGAAGTAGGCAATCAGCCCCAGCATTTT
.	many	TRBV6-5	TRBJ2-5	CATRRPYQETQYF	TGTGCCACCCGGCGCCCGTACCAAGAGACCCAGTACTTC
.	.	TRBV18	TRBJ2-7	CASSPNSGAGEYF	TGTGCCAGCTCACCCAACTCCGGGGCAGGGGAGTACTTC
TRBD1	many	TRBV6-5	TRBJ2-2	CASSYSSTGRTGELFF	TGTGCCAGCAGTTACTCGTCGACAGGGAGAACCGGGGAGCTGTTTTTT
.	many	TRBV28	TRBJ2-1	CASNGASNEQFF	TGTGCCAGCAACGGGGCGTCCAATGAGCAGTTCTTC
.	.	TRBV5-1	TRBJ1-6	CASSLETGGNSPLHF	TGCGCCAGCAGCTTGGAAACGGGGGGTAATTCACCCCTCCACTTT
.	few	TRBV20-1	TRBJ2-1	CSGEEGSDEQFF	TGCAGTGGGGAGGAGGGTTCTGATGAGCAGTTCTTC
.	many	TRBV6-1	TRBJ2-3	CASGRTVSTDTQYF	TGTGCCAGCGGGAGGACAGTAAGCACAGATACGCAGTATTTT
.	.	TRBV6-5	TRBJ2-5	CASSYSDMVRETQYF	TGTGCCAGCAGTTACTCTGACATGGTGAGAGAGACCCAGTACTTC
.	few	TRBV12-3/TRBV12-4	TRBJ2-2	CASRRSGDTGELFF	TGTGCCAGCCGTCGGTCAGGGGACACCGGGGAGCTGTTTTTT
TRBD1	few	TRBV20-1	TRBJ2-6	CSAEDRGFFGANVLTF	TGCAGTGCCGAAGACAGGGGTTTTTTTGGGGCCAACGTCCTGACTTTC
.	many	TRBV5-1	TRBJ2-1	CASSLAGPDSYNEQFF	TGCGCCAGCAGCTTGGCCGGGCCGGACTCCTACAATGAGCAGTTCTTC
.	many	TRBV6-2/TRBV6-3	TRBJ1-5	CASNMRDSNQPQHF	TGTGCCAGCAATATGAGAGATAGCAATCAGCCCCAGCATTTT
.	many	TRBV7-8	TRBJ2-7	CASSFAGVGYEQYF	TGTGCCAGCAGCTTCGCAGGGGTGGGCTACGAGCAGTACTTC
.	few	TRBV2	TRBJ2-7	CASTTDYEQYF	TGTGCCAGCACGACAGACTACGAGCAGTACTTC
.	.	TRBV9	TRBJ1-1	CASTPASYTEAFF	TGTGCCAGCACCCCCGCCAGCTACACTGAAGCTTTCTTT
.	many	TRBV7-2	TRBJ2-2	CASSVRDLNTGELFF	TGTGCCAGCAGCGTCCGGGACCTGAACACCGGGGAGCTGTTTTTT
.	many	TRBV7-8	TRBJ2-6	CASTLQGAGSGANVLTF	TGTGCCAGCACCCTGCAAGGGGCCGGCTCTGGGGCCAACGTCCTGACTTTC
.	.	TRBV28	TRBJ1-4	CASIRDSKANEKLFF	TGTGCCAGCATCCGAGACTCCAAAGCAAATGAAAAACTGTTTTTT
TRBD1	many	TRBV7-8	TRBJ1-4	CASSLVGQSNEKLFF	TGTGCCAGCAGCTTAGTGGGACAGTCTAATGAAAAACTGTTTTTT
.	.	TRBV7-9	TRBJ2-5	CASSFGATGRETQYF	TGTGCCAGCAGCTTTGGAGCGACGGGCCGAGAGACCCAGTACTTC
.	many	TRBV5-1	TRBJ2-1	CASSLAGHNEQFF	TGCGCCAGCAGCTTAGCAGGACACAATGAGCAGTTCTTC